This TCR beta chain came from a study of T cell changes during pregnancy in multiple sclerosis. CDR1 SGHAT and CDR2 FQNNGV come from the germline V gene. The CDR3 length is 17 residues. V dropped 1 base and J dropped 2; count of bases not matched to a gene: 7. Assay used: immunoSEQ multiplex PCR; TCRdb lists only in-frame clones, some missing. Here the sample spans tens of thousands of clones, 90% being singletons. The clonotype comes from a female donor with multiple sclerosis, enrolled in a pregnancy study. The J gene is TRBJ2-3, the V gene TRBV11-2; 9 nucleotides line up with TRBD2. Sequences were derived from CD8+ T cells from peripheral blood mononuclear cells, sampled before pregnancy. This chain's CDR3 is CASSLGRLADFTDTQYF. The CDR3 DNA is TGTGCCAGCAGCTTAGGCAGACTAGCGGACTTCACAGATACGCAGTATTTT.